One T cell receptor (beta chain) is described in this entry. V lost 4 bases to trimming and J lost 2 bases, with 19 bases between them. The CDR3 length is 16 residues. Germline V lookup: CDR1 GTSNPN, CDR2 SVGIG (reference sequence). The sample belongs to a study of blood T cell repertoires in COVID-19. In the study's own analysis: Amplification of reference gene primers was used by the study to estimate nucleated cell counts. Sequencing used immunoSEQ multiplex PCR; TCRdb keeps in-frame clones, though not all of them. V and J calls plus clone size are reproduced from that table; the DNA served to infer D and trimming. The sample shows about 190,000 clones, 90% of them seen only once.

Sequenced sample: peripheral blood. The genes are TRBV30 and TRBJ2-3; no firm D call. The clonotype was recovered from a man between 45 and 60 years old with acute or convalescent COVID-19. The CDR3 loop reads CAWTGVASPDTDTQYF. The CDR3, as DNA: TGTGCCTGGACTGGTGTGGCCTCCCCCGACACAGATACGCAGTATTTT.